This T cell receptor beta chain emerged from a study of T cell responses to AZD1222 COVID-19 vaccine (dated by TCRdb to the early 2020s). About the investigation overall: A total of approximately 240 trial participants underwent TCR sequencing, of whom roughly 210 had received two doses of AZD1222 and 26 had received two doses of the MenACWY control vaccine. Enrollment into the trials was organized by age into subgroups of 18-55, 56-69 and 70-plus years, and those subgroups contained roughly 150, 30 and 60 TCR-sequenced participants, respectively.

Paper-wide results and their limitations: Reportedly, almost half of the unique spike-specific TCRs recognized epitopes lying outside the regions that are mutated in the B.1.351 and B.1.1.7 variants. Vaccine-associated CD4 TCRs spanned the whole spike protein, with dominant responses in regions 160-218 and 743-854. Conclusions about previously exposed vaccinees are limited, since just five or six AZD1222 recipients were seropositive for SARS-CoV-2 at baseline. Because no day 14 peak-response samples were available, the repertoires could be characterized only after the peak T cell response. In the small 56-69-year group, the increase in depth fell short of significance, most likely because of low power. After two AZD1222 doses, both the breadth and the depth of spike-specific TCRs were significantly higher than at day 0 and than in MenACWY recipients. Participants were mostly white British and included more females than males, and it was suggested by the authors that clonal diversity may have been underestimated.

The trim is 5 bases for V and 2 bases for J, with a gap of 15 bases between the germline ends. As encoded in the germline V gene, CDR1 is SGHTA while CDR2 is FQGNSA. Inclusive of the bounding cysteine and phenylalanine, the CDR3 is 15 residues long. Left in the record is the CDR3 DNA by itself, 45 bases read in frame from the first base. The CDR3 regions of human TCRbeta chains were subjected to immunosequencing. The study's processing was this. Repertoire TCRs were matched against a reference library of SARS-CoV-2-specific TCRs generated with the MIRA antigen-specificity platform. Breadth was defined as the fraction of unique TCRs that were SARS-CoV-2-associated, and depth was defined as the fraction of total T cells that were SARS-CoV-2-associated. Using the MIRA data, every spike-specific TCR was mapped to the spike region that the TCR reacted to and assigned to either a CD4 or a CD8 class. Log10-transformed breadth and depth values were compared by one-way ANOVA with Sidak's multiple comparisons tests. TCRdb's version of the immuneACCESS table is confined to in-frame rearrangements and falls short of the full clone set. An unresolved V gene accounts for under half of the shortfall where checked; the remainder is of unknown origin. That table gives V, J and clone size, and the DNA gave D and trimming. The sample table shows fewer than 200,000 clones, and 88% are seen once. Together, the top ten hold roughly 11% of the sample.

The time point label on this specimen signifies: about 28 days (+/-7) after the second vaccine dose. AZD1222 recipients whose second dose came at about 4 weeks and those whose second dose came at about 12 weeks were combined into one group, since spike-specific TCR depth and breadth did not differ between the two schedules. Samples from vaccinated people were obtained from the UK trials COV001 and COV002, which included a single-blind randomized controlled phase 2/3 trial of AZD1222 (ChAdOx1 nCoV-19) in healthy adults. For TCRbeta chain sequencing, PBMC samples were collected from trial participants at day 0 and at day 28 after the second dose. On this clone itself: Its cognate antigen has yet to be identified. There are no base qualities to consult, and no much larger clone falls within one base.

The TCR originated in an adult who received the AZD1222 COVID-19 vaccine. This sequence uses TRBV7-2 and TRBJ2-5; TRBD2 might be the D gene, on 5 matching bases. This sample comprised peripheral blood, obtained 28 days after the second AZD1222 dose. For the CDR3, the sequence is CASSLDPTGQETQYF. In nucleotides, the sequence is TGTGCCAGCAGCCTAGACCCCACGGGGCAAGAGACCCAGTACTTC.